One T cell receptor beta chain is described in this entry. Its matching antigen is unknown. Template material for amplifying TCR beta CDR3 regions consisted of RNA transcripts. The TCR CDR3 was amplified in a first-round RT-PCR using the HTBI primer set. A single record per CDR3 protein comes from TCRdb applying MiXCR to the multiplex PCR reads. The sample holds hundreds of thousands of distinct CDR3 sequences, about 35% seen once. This sample is part of a study of T cells in Graves' hyperthyroidism and ophthalmopathy. Study-level background: Peripheral blood was collected at initial diagnosis, before any treatment. Study-wide findings and caveats: Blood also contained most expanded thyroid clonotypes above 0.001.

This receptor was obtained from a woman aged 35 to 49 with Graves' hyperthyroidism. The specimen sequenced was blood.

CDR3 sequence (DNA): TGCGCCAGCAGCTTGTCGTCGGGGAGCGGCTACACCTTC. As protein: CASSLSSGSGYTF. This chain connects TRBV5-1 to TRBJ1-2; D gene ambiguous. V gave up 1 base and J gave up 8 bases, with 12 bases separating them. The germline V gene has CDR1 SGHRS and CDR2 YFSETQ. This CDR3 contains 13 residues.